Reported below is one T cell receptor (beta chain). The antigen is not known. The CDR3 has 16 residues. Germline CDR1 is KGHSH and CDR2 is LQKENI. V lost 0 bases and J lost 6, with 18 bases in between. Repertoires were generated with immunoSEQ multiplex PCR, while TCRdb's copy carries only in-frame clones and drops some. In the table there are about 60,000 clones, roughly 85% of which are singletons. This specimen comes from a study of T cell responses to AZD1222 COVID-19 vaccine. Study results and limitations: Clonal diversity was possibly underestimated, and the donors were mostly white British, with more females. Only a handful of AZD1222 recipients, more than five in all, had baseline seropositivity. Across spike, vaccine-associated CD4 TCRs were found, dominant at 160-218 and 743-854.

The sequencing here drew on peripheral blood, taken on day 0 of MenACWY control vaccination. The chain uses TRBV18 and TRBJ2-7; possibly TRBD1 or TRBD2 for D (5 bases each). This receptor was taken from an adult in good health. CDR3 amino acids: CASSPPVRAGSAEQYF. The CDR3 DNA is TGTGCCAGCTCACCACCGGTGAGGGCAGGGAGCGCCGAGCAGTACTTC.